This TCR beta chain was obtained from a study of regulatory T cells in long-lasting Graves disease. This clonotype was seen ten or more times. Its antigen is as yet unknown. Through Arm-PCR of CDR3 regions and iRepertoire HTBI primers, TCR beta libraries were built. TCRdb itself ran the multiplex PCR reads through MiXCR, one entry per CDR3 protein. The sample includes hundreds of thousands of distinct CDR3 sequences, roughly 14% of them seen just once. V was cut by 0 bases and J by 5 bases, with 9 bases left in between. This CDR3 region has 13 residues. Germline-derived CDR1 and CDR2 are SQVTM and ANQGSEA. As for time point: newly diagnosed GD, antithyroid drugs for less than 3 months. Generation of the TCR library employed RNA extracted from PBMCs. Notes on the study in general: Persistent disease preferred TRBV28, TRBJ1-2 and TRBJ2-5.

This sample was also put to use in a study of T cells in Graves' hyperthyroidism and ophthalmopathy.

The source is a man younger than 45 with Graves disease. The specimen comprised peripheral blood mononuclear cells (PBMCs), sampled at new diagnosis, from a patient treated with antithyroid drugs. V and J are TRBV29-1 and TRBJ2-3; D remains unclear. The CDR3 nucleotides are TGCAGCGTTGAAGAGGGCAGAGTAGATACGCAGTATTTT. Translation gives CSVEEGRVDTQYF.